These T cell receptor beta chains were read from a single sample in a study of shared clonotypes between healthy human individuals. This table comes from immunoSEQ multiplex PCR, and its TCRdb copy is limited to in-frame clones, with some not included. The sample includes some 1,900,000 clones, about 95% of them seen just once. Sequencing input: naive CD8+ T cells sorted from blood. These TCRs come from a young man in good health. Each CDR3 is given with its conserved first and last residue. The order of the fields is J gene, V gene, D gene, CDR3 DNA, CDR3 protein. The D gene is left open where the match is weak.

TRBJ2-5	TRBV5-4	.	TGTGCCAGCAGCTTTTGGGGATTCCAAGAGACCCAGTACTTC	CASSFWGFQETQYF
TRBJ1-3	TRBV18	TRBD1	TGTGCCAGCTCACCGAGACAGGGTGAAAACACCATATATTTT	CASSPRQGENTIYF
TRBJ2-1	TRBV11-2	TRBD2	TGTGCCAGCAGCTTAGAGGGGGCGGGACTAGCGCCCGCCGGGCAGTTCTTC	CASSLEGAGLAPAGQFF
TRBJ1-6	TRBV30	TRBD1	TGTGCCTGGAGTCCCCCAGGGGGTTCACCCCTCCACTTT	CAWSPPGGSPLHF
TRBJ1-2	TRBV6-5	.	TGTGCCATTAAATCAGGGTTTTACGATGGCTACACCTTC	CAIKSGFYDGYTF
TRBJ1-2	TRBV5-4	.	TGTGCCAGCAGCTTGGAATTGAAAGGGGGCTATGGCTACACCTTC	CASSLELKGGYGYTF
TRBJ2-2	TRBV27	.	TGTGCCAGCAGTTCCCTCGGGGTAGTAGGTACCGGGGAGCTGTTTTTT	CASSSLGVVGTGELFF
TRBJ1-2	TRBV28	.	TGTGCCAGCAGCTTACGAGGGCAGGGAGTTTACTTC	CASSLRGQGVYF
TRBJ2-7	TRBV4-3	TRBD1	TGCGCCAGCAGCCAAGACCGCAGGACAGGGGACGAGCAGTACTTC	CASSQDRRTGDEQYF
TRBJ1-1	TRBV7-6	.	TGTGCCAGCAGCTCTTCATCCGCCCCAGGGGTCGCTGAAGCTTTCTTT	CASSSSSAPGVAEAFF
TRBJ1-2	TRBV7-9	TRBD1	TGTGCCAGCAGCTCGACCGGACAGGCAAACTATGGCTACACCTTC	CASSSTGQANYGYTF
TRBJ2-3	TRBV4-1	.	TGCGCCAGCAGCCAAAAAGGCGGCAAATCCACAGATACGCAGTATTTT	CASSQKGGKSTDTQYF
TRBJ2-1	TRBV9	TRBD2	TGTGCCAGCAGCGTAGGCGCTAGCGGGGGGGTTTATGAGCAGTTCTTC	CASSVGASGGVYEQFF
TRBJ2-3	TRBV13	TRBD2	TGTGCCAGCAGCTCGGTGACCGGGACTAGTGATGGGGGTACGCAGTATTTT	CASSSVTGTSDGGTQYF
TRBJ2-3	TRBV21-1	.	TGTGCCAGCAGCAAGGCGGGAATGGCGACAGATACGCAGTATTTT	CASSKAGMATDTQYF